Included here is one T cell receptor beta chain sequence, with context. Its specificity is unknown. This sample stems from a study of CD4 T cells in relation to SARS-CoV-2 and coronaviruses. Overall study context: TCR beta CDR3s were sequenced after 10-day antigen culture of PBMCs. Study outcomes and limitations: In around 60% of donors, memory CD4+ clonotypes crossrecognized SARS-CoV-2 and at least one common cold coronavirus spike.

V shed 5 bases and J shed 0 bases, with 9 bases lying between them. Germline assignment: CDR1 SGHDT and CDR2 YYEEEE. CDR3 size: 14 residues. Before the COVID-19 pandemic, during about 2011-2019, CD4+ T cells were taken from unexposed donors. After approximately 10 days of culture, CD4+ T cells were isolated. Cells permitting, SARS-CoV-2 S/N and four cold-coronavirus spikes were tested on unexposed-donor CD4+ T cells. Sequencing was performed with immunoSEQ multiplex PCR; in TCRdb, only in-frame clones are kept and a portion is missing. The repertoire holds roughly 15,000 clones, with around 80% as singletons.

The J gene is TRBJ2-4, the V gene TRBV5-6; perhaps TRBD2 as D (5 bases). This TCR derives from a human donor in good health. The sequencing input was CD4+ T cells from PBMCs, cultured in vitro. The CDR3 DNA sequence: TGTGCCAGCAGGCGGGCCTTAGCCAAAAACATTCAGTACTTC. Encoded protein: CASRRALAKNIQYF.